This TCR beta chain derives from a study of blood T cell repertoires in COVID-19. Across the whole study: The study drew acute and convalescent COVID-19 samples from the United States, Italy and Spain.

Data came from immunoSEQ multiplex PCR; TCRdb stores just in-frame clones and leaves some out. The repertoire holds 250,000 to 300,000 clones, with 86% as singletons. Per germline, CDR1 ENHRY and CDR2 SYGVKD. This CDR3 contains 13 residues. V lost 7 bases to trimming and J lost 8 bases; unmatched junction nucleotides: 5. The sequencing input was peripheral blood. The sequence was obtained from a man aged 25 to 45 with active or convalescent COVID-19. The chain recombines TRBV10-3 with TRBJ1-6; TRBD1 aligns across 7 bases. The CDR3 DNA reads TGTGCCATCAAGACTCAGGGGGATTCACCCCTCCACTTT. This encodes CAIKTQGDSPLHF.